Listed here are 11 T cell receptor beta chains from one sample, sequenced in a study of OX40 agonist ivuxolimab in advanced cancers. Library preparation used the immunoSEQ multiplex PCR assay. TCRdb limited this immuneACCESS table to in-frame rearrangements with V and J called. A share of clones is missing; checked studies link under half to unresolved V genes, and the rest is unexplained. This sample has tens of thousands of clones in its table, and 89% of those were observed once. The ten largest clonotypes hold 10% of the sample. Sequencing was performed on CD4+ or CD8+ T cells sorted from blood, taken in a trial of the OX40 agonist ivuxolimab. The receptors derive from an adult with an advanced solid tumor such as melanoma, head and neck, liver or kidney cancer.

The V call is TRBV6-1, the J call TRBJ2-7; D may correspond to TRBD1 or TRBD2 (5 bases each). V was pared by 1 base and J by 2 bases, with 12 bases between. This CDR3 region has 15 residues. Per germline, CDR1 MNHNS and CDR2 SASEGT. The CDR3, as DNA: TGTGCCAGCAGTGAAGGTCGGGACGGGACCTACGAGCAGTACTTC. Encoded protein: CASSEGRDGTYEQYF.

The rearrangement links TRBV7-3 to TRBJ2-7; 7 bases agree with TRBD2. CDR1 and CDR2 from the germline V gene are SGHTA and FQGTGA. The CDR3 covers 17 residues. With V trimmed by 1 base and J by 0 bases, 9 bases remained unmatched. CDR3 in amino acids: CASSLMGRELPSYEQYF. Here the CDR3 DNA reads TGTGCCAGCAGCTTAATGGGGCGGGAGTTACCCTCCTACGAGCAGTACTTC.

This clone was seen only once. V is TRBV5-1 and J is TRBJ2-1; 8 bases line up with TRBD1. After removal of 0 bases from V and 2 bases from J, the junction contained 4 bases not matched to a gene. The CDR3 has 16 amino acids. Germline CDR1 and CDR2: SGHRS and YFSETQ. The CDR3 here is CASSLARGPPYNEQFF. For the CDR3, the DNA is TGCGCCAGCAGCTTGGCCAGGGGGCCCCCCTACAATGAGCAGTTCTTC.

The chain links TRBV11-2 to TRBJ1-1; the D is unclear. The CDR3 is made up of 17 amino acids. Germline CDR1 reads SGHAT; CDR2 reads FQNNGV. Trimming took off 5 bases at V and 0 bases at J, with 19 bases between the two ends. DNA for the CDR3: TGTGCCAGCAGCACAAACCTAATCAGAAGCATGAACACTGAAGCTTTCTTT. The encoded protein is CASSTNLIRSMNTEAFF.

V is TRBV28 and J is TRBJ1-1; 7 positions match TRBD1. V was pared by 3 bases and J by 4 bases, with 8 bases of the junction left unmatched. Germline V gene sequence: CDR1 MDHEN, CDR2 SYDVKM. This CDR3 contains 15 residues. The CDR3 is CASSFQGGWGTEAFF. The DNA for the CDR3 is TGTGCCAGCAGTTTTCAGGGGGGCTGGGGCACTGAAGCTTTCTTT.

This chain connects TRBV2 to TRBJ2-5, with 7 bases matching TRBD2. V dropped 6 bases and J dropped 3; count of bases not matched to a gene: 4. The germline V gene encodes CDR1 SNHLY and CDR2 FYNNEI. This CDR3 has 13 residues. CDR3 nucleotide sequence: TGTGCCAGCAGCGGACTAGAGAAAGAGACCCAGTACTTC. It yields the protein CASSGLEKETQYF.

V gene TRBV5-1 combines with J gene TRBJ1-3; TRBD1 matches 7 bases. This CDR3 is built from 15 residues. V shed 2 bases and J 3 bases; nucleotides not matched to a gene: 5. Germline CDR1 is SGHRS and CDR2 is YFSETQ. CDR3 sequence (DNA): TGCGCCAGCAGCTTTGGGACAGTCGGTGGAAACACCATATATTTT. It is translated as CASSFGTVGGNTIYF.

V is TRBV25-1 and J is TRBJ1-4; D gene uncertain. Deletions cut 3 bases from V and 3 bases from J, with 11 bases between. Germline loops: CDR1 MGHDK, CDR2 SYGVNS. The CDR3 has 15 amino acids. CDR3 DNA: TGTGCCAGCAGTGATACAAGGTGGGCTAATGAAAAACTGTTTTTT. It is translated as CASSDTRWANEKLFF.

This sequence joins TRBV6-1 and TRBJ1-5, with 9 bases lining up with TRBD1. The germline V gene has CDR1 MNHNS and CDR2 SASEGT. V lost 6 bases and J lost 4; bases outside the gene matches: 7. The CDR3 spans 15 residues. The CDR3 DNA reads TGTGCCAGCAGCCTACAGGGGGCTGGAAATCAGCCCCAGCATTTT. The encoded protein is CASSLQGAGNQPQHF.

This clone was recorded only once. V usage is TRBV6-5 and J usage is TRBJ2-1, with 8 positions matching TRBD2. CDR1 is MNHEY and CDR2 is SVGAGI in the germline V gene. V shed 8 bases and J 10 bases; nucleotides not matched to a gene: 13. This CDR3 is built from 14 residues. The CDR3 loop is CASAGTRVSGEQFF. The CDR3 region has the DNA TGTGCCAGCGCCGGGACTAGAGTCTCTGGGGAGCAGTTCTTC.

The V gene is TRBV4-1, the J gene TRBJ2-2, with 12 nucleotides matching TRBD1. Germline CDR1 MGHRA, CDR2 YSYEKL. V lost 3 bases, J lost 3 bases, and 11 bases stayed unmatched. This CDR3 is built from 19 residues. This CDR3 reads CASSHMGQGARGYTGELFF. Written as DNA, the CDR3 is TGCGCCAGCAGCCATATGGGACAGGGGGCTCGTGGGTACACCGGGGAGCTGTTTTTT.